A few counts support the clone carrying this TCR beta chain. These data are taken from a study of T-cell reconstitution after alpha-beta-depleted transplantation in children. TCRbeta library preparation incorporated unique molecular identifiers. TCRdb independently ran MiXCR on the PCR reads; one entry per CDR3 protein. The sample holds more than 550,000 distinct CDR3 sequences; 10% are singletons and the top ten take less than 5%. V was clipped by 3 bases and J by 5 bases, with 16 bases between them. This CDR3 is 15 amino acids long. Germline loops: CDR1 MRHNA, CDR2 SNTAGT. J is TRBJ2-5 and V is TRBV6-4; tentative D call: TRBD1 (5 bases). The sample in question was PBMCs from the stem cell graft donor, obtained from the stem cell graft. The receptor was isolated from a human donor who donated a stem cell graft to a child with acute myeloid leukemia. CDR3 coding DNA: TGTGCCAGCAGTGATATTCTTCTAGGGGCGGAGACCCAGTACTTC. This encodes CASSDILLGAETQYF.